This TCR beta chain was documented in a study of T cell responses to AZD1222 COVID-19 vaccine. The data were produced by immunoSEQ multiplex PCR, yet TCRdb's version contains in-frame clones alone and is incomplete. The data contain approximately 83,000 clones, around nine tenths of them singletons. Regarding the study as a whole: Donor demographics were predominantly white British with a female majority; clonal diversity may be underestimated. Repertoires were obtained solely post-peak T cell response. Increases in Spike-specific TCR breadth and depth were seen after two AZD1222 doses.

As regards this clone: The antigen remains unidentified.

The CDR3 length is 14 residues. Trimming removed 1 base at V and 0 bases at J, with 7 bases between. The V gene's germline CDR1 is SQVTM and CDR2 ANQGSEA. V and J are TRBV29-1 and TRBJ1-3, with D unclear. This clonotype was sampled from an adult in good health. This sample comprised peripheral blood, obtained on day 0 of MenACWY control vaccination. The CDR3 DNA reads TGCAGCGTTGAAGCGCCAAACTCTGGAAACACCATATATTTT. It specifies CSVEAPNSGNTIYF.